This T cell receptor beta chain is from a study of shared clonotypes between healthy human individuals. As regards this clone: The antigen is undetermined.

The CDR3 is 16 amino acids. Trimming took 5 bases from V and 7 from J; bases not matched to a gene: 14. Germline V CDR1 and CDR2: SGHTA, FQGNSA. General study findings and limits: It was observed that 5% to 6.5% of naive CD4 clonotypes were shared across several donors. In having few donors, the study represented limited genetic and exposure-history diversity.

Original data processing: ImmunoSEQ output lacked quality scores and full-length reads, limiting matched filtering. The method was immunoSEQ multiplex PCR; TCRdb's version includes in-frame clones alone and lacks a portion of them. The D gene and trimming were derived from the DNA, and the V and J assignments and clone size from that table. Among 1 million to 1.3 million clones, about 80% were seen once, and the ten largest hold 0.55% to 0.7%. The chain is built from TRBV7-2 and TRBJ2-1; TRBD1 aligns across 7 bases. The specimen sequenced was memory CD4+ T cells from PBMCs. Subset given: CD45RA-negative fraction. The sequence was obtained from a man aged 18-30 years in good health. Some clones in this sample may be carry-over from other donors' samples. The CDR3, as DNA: TGTGCCAGCAGCATACAGGGGTTGGGGTCTGGAAATGAGCAGTTCTTC. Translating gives CASSIQGLGSGNEQFF. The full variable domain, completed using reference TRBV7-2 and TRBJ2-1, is GAGVSQSPSNKVTEKGKDVELRCDPISGHTALYWYRQSLGQGLEFLIYFQGNSAPDKSGLPSDRFSAERTGGSVSTLTIQRTQQEDSAVYLCASSIQGLGSGNEQFFGPGTRLTVL.